This paragraph reports one T cell receptor (beta chain). This entry comes from a study of blood T cell repertoires in COVID-19. The table came from immunoSEQ multiplex PCR; TCRdb's copy has only in-frame clones and leaves some out. Of tens of thousands of clones listed, about nine tenths are singletons. This CDR3 comprises 13 residues. Germline V gene lookup returns CDR1 ENHRY and CDR2 SYGVKD. After removal of 6 bases from V and 4 bases from J, the junction contained 3 bases not matched to a gene. The sample was peripheral blood. The receptor comes from a man between 50 and 59 years old with active or convalescent COVID-19. This chain links TRBV10-3 with TRBJ1-1; 9 bases fit TRBD1. CDR3 in amino acids: CAIRGQGGTEAFF. For the CDR3, the DNA is TGTGCCATCAGGGGACAGGGAGGCACTGAAGCTTTCTTT.